Below, 31 T cell receptor beta chains from the same sample are listed, as sequenced in a study of regulatory T cells in long-lasting Graves disease. Time point described: newly diagnosed GD, antithyroid drugs for less than 3 months. Extracted RNA from PBMCs served as the source of the TCR library. TCR beta libraries were built with iRepertoire HTBI primers and Arm-PCR of CDR3 regions. TCRdb ran MiXCR on the multiplex PCR reads and lists one entry per CDR3 protein. The profile covers roughly 350,000 distinct CDR3 sequences, with under 20% appearing a single time and over 20% taken by the ten largest. The same data also contributed to another study, on T cells in Graves' hyperthyroidism and ophthalmopathy.

The specimen was peripheral blood mononuclear cells (PBMCs), collected at new diagnosis, from a patient treated with antithyroid drugs. The receptors here all came from a woman under 30 with Graves disease.

This sequence joins TRBV19 and TRBJ2-1; D is unclear. The V end was cut by 5 bases, the J end by 0 bases, with 11 bases between. From germline, CDR1 is LNHDA and CDR2 SQIVND (reference sequence). This CDR3 region has 15 residues. Here the CDR3 reads CASSVSLSSYNEQFF. DNA of the CDR3: TGTGCCAGTAGTGTTTCGCTGAGCTCCTACAATGAGCAGTTCTTC.

As to this clonotype: A read error may explain this, as a much larger clone is one base away. The chain couples TRBV2 to TRBJ1-2; D not certain. V was trimmed by 6 bases and J by 2 bases, leaving 28 bases between them. The CDR3 runs to 19 residues. Germline V gene lookup returns CDR1 SNHLY and CDR2 FYNNEI. DNA of the CDR3: TGTGCCAGCAGCTCGGATGACGGACTTCCCCGAGCCCTAAACTATGGCTACACCTTC. Amino acids: CASSSDDGLPRALNYGYTF. The full variable domain, completed using reference TRBV2 and TRBJ1-2, is EPEVTQTPSHQVTQMGQEVILRCVPISNHLYFYWYRQILGQKVEFLVSFYNNEISEKSEIFDDQFSVERPDGSNFTLKIRSTKLEDSAMYFCASSSDDGLPRALNYGYTFGSGTRLTVV.

This clonotype has more than one count but fewer than ten. The rearrangement links TRBV7-8 to TRBJ1-5; D uncertain. CDR3 length: 15 amino acids. The germline gives CDR1 SGHVS, CDR2 FQNEAQ. The V end was cut by 1 base, the J end by 3 bases, with 10 bases between. The CDR3 protein is CASSLGVLSNQPQHF. The CDR3 nucleotides are TGTGCCAGCAGCTTAGGAGTTCTGTCCAATCAGCCCCAGCATTTT.

This clonotype occurred many times. This chain joins TRBV7-3 and TRBJ2-7; 11 bases fit TRBD2. The CDR3 runs 18 residues. V shed 1 base, J shed 1 base, and the junction held 9 bases outside the gene matches. Germline CDR1 reads SGHTA; CDR2 reads FQGTGA. The chain's CDR3 is CASSLNRLAGGPSYEQYF. CDR3 nucleotide sequence: TGTGCCAGCAGCTTAAATCGGCTAGCGGGGGGCCCGTCCTACGAGCAGTACTTC.

In this sample, this clonotype turned up many times. This chain connects TRBV20-1 to TRBJ1-2; D call uncertain. The CDR3 runs to 15 residues. The V gene lost 0 bases and the J gene lost 6 bases, with 17 bases spanning the gap. The germline V gene has CDR1 DFQATT and CDR2 SNEGSKA (reference sequence). The CDR3 sequence is CSARESPGSTDGYTF. The CDR3 region has the DNA TGCAGTGCTAGAGAATCACCCGGGAGCACCGATGGCTACACCTTC.

This clonotype showed up many times. V and J are TRBV11-1 and TRBJ2-5, with 14 bases aligning to TRBD2. Germline assignment: CDR1 SGHAT and CDR2 FQDESV (reference sequence). This CDR3 region has 17 residues. The trim removed 5 bases at V and 5 bases at J, leaving 10 bases unmatched. This chain's CDR3 is CASSPWTSGRFAETQYF. CDR3 in DNA: TGTGCCAGCAGCCCCTGGACTAGCGGGAGGTTCGCGGAGACCCAGTACTTC.

Ten or more counts support this clonotype. The rearrangement links TRBV4-1 to TRBJ2-1, with D perhaps being TRBD1 or TRBD2 (5 bases each). Germline CDR1 and CDR2: MGHRA and YSYEKL. This CDR3 has 14 residues. V lost 3 bases and J 3 bases, leaving 9 bases between the germline ends. CDR3 bases: TGCGCCAGCAGCCAGGGGGTCGGCTACAATGAGCAGTTCTTC. Its protein product is CASSQGVGYNEQFF.

This clonotype was picked up a small number of times. V gene TRBV5-5 combines with J gene TRBJ2-5, with D perhaps matching TRBD2 (7 bases). Germline V CDR1 and CDR2: SGHKS, YYEKEE (reference sequence). V was trimmed by 1 base and J by 5 bases, leaving 15 bases between them. The CDR3 covers 15 residues. CDR3 coding DNA: TGTGCCAGCAGCTTGATCGCGGGGGCCGGGGAGACCCAGTACTTC. Translation gives CASSLIAGAGETQYF. The full variable domain, its missing parts supplied by reference TRBV5-5 and TRBJ2-5, is DAGVTQSPTHLIKTRGQQVTLRCSPISGHKSVSWYQQVLGQGPQFIFQYYEKEERGRGNFPDRFSARQFPNYSSELNVNALLLGDSALYLCASSLIAGAGETQYFGPGTRLLVL.

This clonotype came up once. At one end, the junction sequence differs from germline, possibly due to a read error. The chain has TRBV4-1 and TRBJ2-5; 11 bases align to TRBD2. Germline assignment: CDR1 MGHRA and CDR2 YSYEKL. The CDR3 runs to 15 residues. The CDR3 coding sequence is TGCGCCAGCGGCCAAAGTAGCGGGGGGGCGAAGACCCAGTACTTC. Translation: CASGQSSGGAKTQYF.

The rearrangement joins TRBV14 to TRBJ2-5; no firm D call. Per the germline V gene, CDR1 is SGHDN and CDR2 is FVKESK. CDR3 size: 12 residues. V was pared by 0 bases and J by 5 bases, with 4 bases between. This CDR3 reads CASSQDWETQYF. The CDR3 nucleotides read TGTGCCAGCAGCCAAGACTGGGAGACCCAGTACTTC.

This clonotype was detected ten times or more. This chain links TRBV3-1 with TRBJ1-6, with D unresolved. This CDR3 is 14 amino acids long. Germline loops: CDR1 LGHDT, CDR2 YNNKEL (reference sequence). V was pared by 5 bases and J by 5 bases, with 10 bases between. DNA of the CDR3: TGTGCCAGCAGCTTGTTCGTGAATAATTCACCCCTCCACTTT. Translating gives CASSLFVNNSPLHF. The variable domain in full, with the rest retrieved from reference TRBV3-1 and TRBJ1-6, is DTAVSQTPKYLVTQMGNDKSIKCEQNLGHDTMYWYKQDSKKFLKIMFSYNNKELIINETVPNRFSPKSPDKAHLNLHINSLELGDSAVYFCASSLFVNNSPLHFGNGTRLTVT.

This clonotype was recorded at least ten times. J is TRBJ1-2 and V is TRBV2; D remains ambiguous. Germline V gives CDR1 SNHLY, CDR2 FYNNEI. V dropped 8 bases and J dropped 4 bases, with 14 bases sitting between them. This CDR3 has 13 residues. CDR3 protein: CASSEGRSYGYTF. The CDR3 nucleotides read TGTGCCAGCTCTGAGGGCAGGTCCTATGGCTACACCTTC.

This clonotype occurred many times. V and J are TRBV30 and TRBJ2-3; D remains unclear. This CDR3 spans 11 amino acids. The V end was cut by 2 bases, the J end by 5 bases, with 5 bases between. Germline V gives CDR1 GTSNPN, CDR2 SVGIG (reference sequence). The DNA for the CDR3 is TGTGCCTGGAGTCAACAAGATACGCAGTATTTT. It encodes CAWSQQDTQYF.

This clonotype was seen at least ten times. J is TRBJ2-7 and V is TRBV12-3 or TRBV12-4; no clear D gene. This CDR3 is 11 amino acids long. The V end was cut by 3 bases, the J end by 5 bases, with 5 bases between. CDR3 in DNA: TGTGCCAGCAGTTTGACCCACGAGCAGTACTTC. Translation gives CASSLTHEQYF.

Concerning this clonotype: Possible read error: a much larger clone is one base away. V usage is TRBV20-1 and J usage is TRBJ2-7, with 9 bases identical to TRBD2. Germline loops: CDR1 DFQATT, CDR2 SNEGSKA (reference sequence). The J segment lost 0 bases and the V segment lost 5 bases, leaving 2 bases of the junction unmatched. The CDR3 consists of 13 residues. CDR3 nucleotide sequence: TGCAGTGCTTTAGCGGGGGACTCCTACGAGCAGTACTTC. Encoded protein: CSALAGDSYEQYF.

The chain has TRBV9 and TRBJ2-7, with TRBD2 identical over 11 bases. Germline V gene lookup returns CDR1 SGDLS and CDR2 YYNGEE. The CDR3 runs to 14 residues. The V gene end was trimmed by 5 bases and the J gene end by 4 bases; junction bases not matched to a gene: 5. The CDR3 DNA follows: TGTGCCAGCAGTACGGGACTAGCGGTTTACGAGCAGTACTTC. Protein product: CASSTGLAVYEQYF.

The chain uses TRBV20-1 and TRBJ1-1; TRBD1 aligns across 11 bases. The CDR3 length is 17 residues. The germline V gene has CDR1 DFQATT and CDR2 SNEGSKA (reference sequence). J lost 1 base, V lost 1 base, and 8 bases had no gene match. CDR3 DNA sequence: TGCAGTGCTAGAGGACTGGACAGGGGGCGAGGGAACACTGAAGCTTTCTTT. Protein product: CSARGLDRGRGNTEAFF.

Only a few counts were recorded for this clonotype. The chain is built from TRBV18 and TRBJ1-2, with a possible D match to TRBD1 (6 bases). Germline V gene lookup returns CDR1 KGHSH and CDR2 LQKENI. V lost 0 bases, J lost 4 bases, and 18 bases lay in between. There are 17 residues in the CDR3. CDR3 amino acids: CASSPPLTGGGGYGYTF. CDR3 nucleotides: TGTGCCAGCTCACCACCACTGACAGGCGGCGGGGGCTATGGCTACACCTTC.

Only a few counts were recorded for this clonotype. The chain joins TRBV6-5 to TRBJ2-1; D is unresolved. This CDR3 comprises 16 residues. CDR1 and CDR2 from the germline V gene are MNHEY and SVGAGI. V was clipped by 4 bases and J by 0 bases, with 13 bases between them. The CDR3 DNA reads as TGTGCCAGCAGTTTTCACCTTCCTTGCTCCTACAATGAGCAGTTCTTC. Protein: CASSFHLPCSYNEQFF.

As regards this clonotype: A much larger clone lies a single base off, so this may be a read error. This chain connects TRBV7-2 to TRBJ1-1; D is perhaps TRBD1 (6 bases). The CDR3 covers 13 residues. Germline lookup yields CDR1 SGHTA and CDR2 FQGNSA. Trimming pared 5 bases from V and 6 bases from J, leaving 13 bases between. As DNA, the CDR3 is TGTGCCAGCAGCCAAGGACAGTACGCTGAAGCTTTCTTT. Its translation is CASSQGQYAEAFF.

This chain's CDR3 is CASRTRATGGGYGEQYF. CDR3 sequence (DNA): TGTGCCAGTAGGACAAGGGCAACAGGGGGCGGTTACGGCGAGCAGTACTTC. The chain couples TRBV19 to TRBJ2-7, with TRBD1 identical over 9 bases. CDR3 length: 17 residues. Germline assignment: CDR1 LNHDA and CDR2 SQIVND (reference sequence). Losses at the gene ends were 6 bases for V and 6 bases for J; bases not matched to a gene: 18.

At least ten counts were recorded for this clonotype. CDR3 DNA sequence: TGTGCCAGCAGCTTAGTACAGGGGAGGACAGATACGCAGTATTTT. Its protein is CASSLVQGRTDTQYF. The rearrangement links TRBV7-6 to TRBJ2-3, with D possibly being TRBD1 (7 bases). Trimming left V 1 base short and J 3 bases short, with 11 bases between. The CDR3 is 15 amino acids. CDR1 is SGHVS, CDR2 FNYEAQ, per germline.

This clonotype was found many times. The CDR3, as DNA: TGTGCCAGCAGCTTATGGGACAGCGGGCCGCAAGAGACCCAGTACTTC. It codes for CASSLWDSGPQETQYF. The rearrangement joins TRBV7-6 to TRBJ2-5; tentative D call: TRBD1 (7 bases). Trimming took off 2 bases at V and 2 bases at J, with 15 bases between the two ends. CDR3 length: 16 amino acids. The germline CDR1 and CDR2 sequences are SGHVS and FNYEAQ.

The sample holds many counts of this clonotype. The chain carries TRBV12-3 or TRBV12-4 and TRBJ2-1; 12 bases are shared with TRBD2. The CDR3 is made up of 17 amino acids. After removal of 5 bases from V and 6 bases from J, the junction contained 11 bases not matched to a gene. The CDR3 sequence: CASSLWTSGTPFNEQFF. CDR3 DNA sequence: TGTGCCAGCAGTCTCTGGACTAGCGGGACCCCTTTCAATGAGCAGTTCTTC.

This clonotype was counted at least ten times. V usage is TRBV11-1 and J usage is TRBJ2-6; D uncertain. Germline-derived CDR1 and CDR2 are SGHAT and FQDESV (reference sequence). This CDR3 is 13 amino acids long. Trimming shortened V by 1 base and J by 13 bases, and 11 bases separated the two germline ends. The CDR3, as DNA: TGTGCCAGCAGCTTAGAACCGTTCACTGTCCTGACTTTC. Its translation is CASSLEPFTVLTF. The full variable domain, with the rest looked up from reference TRBV11-1 and TRBJ2-6, is EAEVAQSPRYKITEKSQAVAFWCDPISGHATLYWYRQILGQGPELLVQFQDESVVDDSQLPKDRFSAERLKGVDSTLKIQPAELGDSAMYLCASSLEPFTVLTFGAGSRLTVL.

This clonotype occurred many times. In DNA, the CDR3 is TGTGCCAGCAGCATAGGAGGGGCGTCCTACGAGCAGTACTTC. It yields the protein CASSIGGASYEQYF. The chain joins TRBV6-1 to TRBJ2-7, with TRBD2 as a possible D gene (6 bases). V dropped 6 bases and J dropped 1 base, with 13 bases sitting between them. This CDR3 is built from 14 residues. Germline loops: CDR1 MNHNS, CDR2 SASEGT.

On this clonotype itself: A far more abundant clone sits one base away, making this likely a read error. The V gene is TRBV2, the J gene TRBJ2-1, with no clear D. V lost 6 bases and J 5 bases, leaving 17 bases between the germline ends. Germline CDR1 reads SNHLY; CDR2 reads FYNNEI. This CDR3 comprises 15 residues. The CDR3 bases are TGTGCCAGCAGCCAAGATTCTAACCGTCACAATGAGCAGTTCTTC. This gives the protein CASSQDSNRHNEQFF.

Ten or more counts support this clonotype. The rearrangement links TRBV20-1 to TRBJ1-6; the D is unclear. Germline assignment: CDR1 DFQATT and CDR2 SNEGSKA (reference sequence). V was trimmed by 1 base and J by 7 bases, leaving 5 bases between them. The CDR3 length is 12 residues. CDR3 loop: CSARATNSPLHF. The CDR3, as DNA: TGCAGTGCTAGAGCAACGAATTCACCCCTCCACTTT.

The rearrangement uses TRBV7-3 and TRBJ2-3; 7 bases are a match to TRBD1. The CDR3 spans 16 residues. The V gene end was trimmed by 5 bases and the J gene end by 4 bases; junction bases not matched to a gene: 12. Germline V gives CDR1 SGHTA, CDR2 FQGTGA. CDR3 in amino acids: CASSRDVGGSPDTQYF. The CDR3 nucleotides are TGTGCCAGCAGCAGAGACGTAGGGGGCTCACCAGATACGCAGTATTTT.

The sample holds a few counts of this clonotype. V is TRBV27 and J is TRBJ1-2, with TRBD1 identical over 7 bases. V dropped 4 bases and J dropped 7; count of bases not matched to a gene: 12. Germline V lookup: CDR1 MNHEY, CDR2 SMNVEV (reference sequence). The CDR3 length is 15 residues. The DNA for the CDR3 is TGTGCCAGCAGTTCGCGGGGACAGCAATGGGGTGGCTACACCTTC. It codes for CASSSRGQQWGGYTF.

This clonotype was observed a handful of times. This chain joins TRBV3-1 and TRBJ2-3, with a possible D match to TRBD2 (7 bases). The CDR3 loop spans 14 amino acids. V lost 9 bases and J lost 3, with 16 bases in between. Germline assignment: CDR1 LGHDT and CDR2 YNNKEL (reference sequence). The CDR3 region is CASSRGRETDTQYF. The CDR3 DNA is TGTGCCAGTTCGAGGGGGAGGGAGACAGATACGCAGTATTTT.